The 11 T cell receptor beta chains below come from one sample, sequenced in a study of blood T cell repertoires in COVID-19. Some clones are missing from TCRdb's copy, which holds only in-frame ones; the method was immunoSEQ multiplex PCR. Of roughly 200,000 clones detected, around 85% appear once; the ten largest clones hold about 14%. The sample consisted of peripheral blood. Receptors originate from a man in his fifties who had recovered from COVID-19.

This clone has just a few counts. The chain uses TRBV10-3 and TRBJ2-2, with 10 bases that match TRBD1. CDR1 and CDR2 (germline): ENHRY, SYGVKD. With V trimmed by 7 bases and J by 3 bases, 5 bases remained unmatched. The CDR3 has 15 amino acids. The CDR3 region has the DNA TGTGCCATCAATACCGGGACAGGGGACACCGGGGAGCTGTTTTTT. Translating gives CAINTGTGDTGELFF.

CDR3: CASSLVGGRLSYEQYF. As DNA, the CDR3 is TGTGCCAGCAGCTTGGTTGGCGGGCGACTCTCCTACGAGCAGTACTTC. This chain joins TRBV5-6 and TRBJ2-7, with D possibly being TRBD2 (5 bases). V lost 0 bases and J 0 bases, leaving 13 bases between the germline ends. This CDR3 has 16 amino acids. Germline loops: CDR1 SGHDT, CDR2 YYEEEE.

CDR3 sequence reads: CASRTTLAVADTQYF. In DNA form, the CDR3 reads TGTGCCAGCAGAACCACACTAGCGGTGGCAGATACGCAGTATTTT. The chain uses TRBV7-2 and TRBJ2-3, with 8 bases that match TRBD2. In germline, CDR1 is SGHTA, CDR2 FQGNSA. The CDR3 has 15 residues. The V gene end was trimmed by 6 bases and the J gene end by 4 bases; junction bases not matched to a gene: 9.

In its sample, this clone was seen once. The rearrangement joins TRBV19 to TRBJ2-1, with 10 bases aligning to TRBD2. The germline V gene has CDR1 LNHDA and CDR2 SQIVND (reference sequence). There are 19 residues in the CDR3. Trimming removed 6 bases from V and 3 bases from J; junction bases left unmatched: 17. The chain's CDR3 is CASRIYQGEAGGGYNEQFF. CDR3 DNA: TGTGCCAGTAGGATATATCAGGGGGAAGCGGGAGGGGGCTACAATGAGCAGTTCTTC.

The CDR3 sequence is CASSVELANYGYTF. DNA of the CDR3: TGTGCCAGCAGCGTGGAGTTAGCTAACTATGGCTACACCTTC. The chain links TRBV5-4 to TRBJ1-2, with D unclear. CDR3 length: 14 residues. Germline V gives CDR1 SGHNT, CDR2 YYREEE (reference sequence). The germline V and J ends were trimmed by 4 bases and 0 bases, with 10 bases remaining between them.

The chain couples TRBV27 to TRBJ1-1; unclear D gene. This CDR3 is 15 amino acids long. From germline, CDR1 is MNHEY and CDR2 SMNVEV (reference sequence). Trimming removed 1 base at V and 7 bases at J, with 16 bases between. The CDR3 here is CASSLFDGALGEAFF. As DNA, the CDR3 is TGTGCCAGCAGTTTATTTGATGGAGCTCTTGGTGAAGCTTTCTTT.

The chain uses TRBV3-1 (or the pseudogene TRBV3-2) and TRBJ2-1; no firm D call. V lost 3 bases and J 9 bases, leaving 9 bases between the germline ends. CDR1 and CDR2 (germline): LGHDT, YNNKEL (reference sequence). This CDR3 has 12 residues. The CDR3, as DNA: TGTGCCAGCAGCCACACGGGTGGTGAGCAGTTCTTC. It yields the protein CASSHTGGEQFF.

The chain employs TRBV6-5 and TRBJ2-7; 7 bases map to TRBD1. Germline V gene lookup returns CDR1 MNHEY and CDR2 SVGAGI. The CDR3 runs 15 residues. The trim removed 6 bases at V and 2 bases at J, leaving 10 bases unmatched. The CDR3 reads CASSQTRDSTYEQYF. The CDR3 DNA reads as TGTGCCAGCAGCCAAACCCGGGACAGTACCTACGAGCAGTACTTC.

J is TRBJ2-3 and V is TRBV19; 7 bases fit TRBD2. The CDR3 runs to 18 residues. The V and J ends lost 3 bases and 0 bases, in that order; junction bases with no gene match: 12. The germline gives CDR1 LNHDA, CDR2 SQIVND (reference sequence). The CDR3 is CASSIPLVLASSTDTQYF. CDR3 sequence (DNA): TGTGCCAGTAGTATCCCCTTAGTACTAGCGTCTAGCACAGATACGCAGTATTTT.

V usage is TRBV5-6 and J usage is TRBJ2-5; 9 bases agree with TRBD2. Trimming at V came to 7 bases and at J to 5 bases, leaving 15 bases not matched to a gene. Germline V gives CDR1 SGHDT, CDR2 YYEEEE. This CDR3 has 16 amino acids. For the CDR3, the DNA is TGTGCCAGCGGAAGACTGGCGGGAGGGCTGCGGGAGACCCAGTACTTC. Translation: CASGRLAGGLRETQYF. Supplemented by reference TRBV5-6 and TRBJ2-5, the full variable domain reads DAGVTQSPTHLIKTRGQQVTLRCSPKSGHDTVSWYQQALGQGPQFIFQYYEEEERQRGNFPDRFSGHQFPNYSSELNVNALLLGDSALYLCASGRLAGGLRETQYFGPGTRLLVL.

This clone has just one count. The genes are TRBV2 and TRBJ1-2; TRBD1 matches at 10 bases. There are 13 residues in the CDR3. V shed 6 bases and J 6 bases; nucleotides not matched to a gene: 4. Germline loops: CDR1 SNHLY, CDR2 FYNNEI. CDR3 amino acids: CASRRQGANGYTF. The CDR3 coding sequence is TGTGCCAGCAGAAGACAGGGGGCAAATGGCTACACCTTC.